The sequence of this TCR beta chain was determined in a study of long-term antiretroviral therapy in people with HIV. They ran version v3.0 of the immunoSEQ assay at survey level. TCRdb's copy holds only in-frame clones and misses some; the assay was immunoSEQ multiplex PCR. This sample has 20,000 to 25,000 clones; 87% occur once, and the top ten carry 8% to 8.5%. Every participant with HIV received treatment in the United States. Notes on the study in general: Clones showing expansion before ART dominated the repertoire at all time points. Sampling of blood ran from about 2004 to 2018, and older ART regimens were possibly in use. In HIV, the repertoires covered a tighter span of CDR3 lengths than in controls.

Trimming took 8 bases from V and 3 from J, leaving 14 bases between them. The CDR3 is 13 amino acids. Per the germline V gene, CDR1 is MNHEY and CDR2 is SMNVEV (reference sequence). On this clone: Its antigen is unidentified.

This clonotype was obtained from a man aged 18-30 years with HIV. This chain uses TRBV27 with TRBJ2-7; weak D call: TRBD2 (6 bases). Sequences were derived from unsorted PBMCs, sampled 0.2 years before starting antiretroviral therapy. CDR3 residues: CASSPGTYYEQYF. CDR3 DNA: TGTGCCAGCTCCCCGGGGACTTACTACGAGCAGTACTTC.